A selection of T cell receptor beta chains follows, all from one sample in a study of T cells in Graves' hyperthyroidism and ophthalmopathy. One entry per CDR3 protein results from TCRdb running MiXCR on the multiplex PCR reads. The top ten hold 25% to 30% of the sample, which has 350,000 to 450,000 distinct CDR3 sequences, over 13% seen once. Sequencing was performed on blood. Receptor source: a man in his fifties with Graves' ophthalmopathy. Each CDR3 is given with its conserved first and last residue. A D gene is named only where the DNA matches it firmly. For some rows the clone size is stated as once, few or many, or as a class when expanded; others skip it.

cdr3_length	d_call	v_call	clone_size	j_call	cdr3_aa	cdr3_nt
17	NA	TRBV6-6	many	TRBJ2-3	CASSYPEKSGSTDTQYF	TGTGCCAGCAGTTACCCAGAAAAAAGCGGAAGCACAGATACGCAGTATTTT
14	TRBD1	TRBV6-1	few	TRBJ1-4	CASRPQGGVEKLFF	TGTGCCAGCAGACCTCAGGGGGGGGTAGAAAAACTGTTTTTT
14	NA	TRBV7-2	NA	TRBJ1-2	CASSLSLGGNGYTF	TGTGCCAGCAGCTTAAGCCTTGGAGGGAATGGCTACACCTTC
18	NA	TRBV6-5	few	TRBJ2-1	CASSYSLRGNALYNEQFF	TGTGCCAGCAGTTACAGCTTAAGAGGTAACGCCCTTTACAATGAGCAGTTCTTC
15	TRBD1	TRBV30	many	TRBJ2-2	CAWRQTGLNTGELFF	TGTGCCTGGAGACAGACAGGGTTGAACACCGGGGAGCTGTTTTTT
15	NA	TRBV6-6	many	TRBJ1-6	CASSYYGGQNSPLHF	TGTGCCAGCAGTTACTACGGGGGGCAGAATTCACCCCTCCACTTT
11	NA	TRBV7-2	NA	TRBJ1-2	CASSFWPNYTF	TGTGCCAGCAGCTTTTGGCCGAACTACACCTTC
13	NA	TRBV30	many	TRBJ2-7	CAWSLGSSYEQYF	TGTGCCTGGAGTCTGGGCAGTAGCTACGAGCAGTACTTC
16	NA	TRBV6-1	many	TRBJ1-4	CASILAPGGTNEKLFF	TGTGCCAGCATACTTGCCCCTGGGGGGACTAATGAAAAACTGTTTTTT
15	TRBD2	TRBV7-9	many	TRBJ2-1	CASSLGLRETNEQFF	TGTGCCAGCAGCTTAGGGTTGCGGGAGACCAATGAGCAGTTCTTC
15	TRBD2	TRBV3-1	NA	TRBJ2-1	CASSQELAGVAEQFF	TGTGCCAGCAGCCAAGAACTAGCGGGAGTAGCTGAGCAGTTCTTC
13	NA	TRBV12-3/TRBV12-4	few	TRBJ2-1	CASKRTFYNEQFF	TGTGCCAGCAAACGTACGTTCTACAATGAGCAGTTCTTC
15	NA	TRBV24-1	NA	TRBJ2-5	CATSSARRPQETQYF	TGTGCCACCAGTAGTGCGCGCAGACCCCAAGAGACCCAGTACTTC
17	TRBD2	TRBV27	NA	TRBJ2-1	CASSTPEAGGSYNEQFF	TGTGCCAGCAGTACCCCCGAAGCGGGAGGATCCTACAATGAGCAGTTCTTC
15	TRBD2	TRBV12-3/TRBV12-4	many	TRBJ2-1	CASSWTSGGYNEQFF	TGTGCCAGCAGTTGGACTAGCGGAGGCTACAATGAGCAGTTCTTC
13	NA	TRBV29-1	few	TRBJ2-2	CSVEQGESGELFF	TGCAGCGTTGAACAGGGTGAAAGCGGGGAGCTGTTTTTT
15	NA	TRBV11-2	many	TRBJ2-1	CASSPGVLVYNEQFF	TGTGCCAGCAGCCCAGGGGTCTTAGTCTACAATGAGCAGTTCTTC
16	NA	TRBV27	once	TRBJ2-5	CASSPDRRGNQETQYF	TGTGCCAGCAGCCCCGACAGGCGGGGTAATCAAGAGACCCAGTACTTC
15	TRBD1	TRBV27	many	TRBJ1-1	CASSPRQGVNTEAFF	TGTGCCAGCAGTCCAAGACAGGGGGTGAACACTGAAGCTTTCTTT
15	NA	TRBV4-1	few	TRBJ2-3	CASSQENRPTDTQYF	TGCGCCAGCAGCCAAGAGAACAGACCCACAGATACGCAGTATTTT
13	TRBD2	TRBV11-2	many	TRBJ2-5	CASSAGEQETQYF	TGTGCCAGCAGCGCGGGAGAGCAAGAGACCCAGTACTTC
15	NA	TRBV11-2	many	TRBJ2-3	CASSLGAGLTDTQYF	TGTGCCAGCAGCTTAGGGGCAGGGCTCACAGATACGCAGTATTTT
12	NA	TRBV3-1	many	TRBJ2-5	CASSRFQETQYF	TGTGCCAGCAGCCGCTTCCAAGAGACCCAGTACTTC
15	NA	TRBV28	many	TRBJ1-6	CASTHGGTAASPLHF	TGTGCCAGCACCCATGGAGGAACAGCCGCTTCACCCCTCCACTTT
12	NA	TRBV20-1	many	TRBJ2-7	CSARETDYEQYF	TGCAGTGCTAGAGAAACGGATTACGAGCAGTACTTC
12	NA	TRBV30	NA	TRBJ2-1	CAWSVDLYEQFF	TGTGCCTGGAGTGTAGATTTGTATGAGCAGTTCTTC
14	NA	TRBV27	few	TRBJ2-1	CASSSLTVGNEQFF	TGTGCCAGCAGTTCCTTGACAGTTGGGAATGAGCAGTTCTTC
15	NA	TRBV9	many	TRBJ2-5	CASSVGGGTVETQYF	TGTGCCAGCAGCGTGGGGGGTGGGACGGTCGAGACCCAGTACTTC
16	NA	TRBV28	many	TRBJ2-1	CASSSLGTQTYNEQFF	TGTGCCAGCAGTAGTCTCGGGACGCAAACCTACAATGAGCAGTTCTTC
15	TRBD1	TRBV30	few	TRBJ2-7	CAWSPTGTADYEQYF	TGTGCCTGGAGTCCAACCGGGACAGCCGACTACGAGCAGTACTTC
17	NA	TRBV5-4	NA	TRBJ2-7	CASSQHDIGGRFYEQYF	TGTGCCAGCAGCCAACACGACATAGGAGGCAGATTCTACGAGCAGTACTTC
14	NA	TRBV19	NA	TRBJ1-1	CASSMAEQNTEAFF	TGTGCCAGTAGTATGGCAGAACAGAACACTGAAGCTTTCTTT
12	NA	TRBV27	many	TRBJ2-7	CASRQGGHEQYF	TGTGCCAGCAGACAGGGAGGCCACGAGCAGTACTTC
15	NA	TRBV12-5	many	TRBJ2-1	CASGFGLGQFHEQFF	TGTGCTAGTGGTTTTGGCCTGGGCCAGTTCCATGAGCAGTTCTTC
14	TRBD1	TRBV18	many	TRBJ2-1	CASSPGQGVGEQFF	TGTGCCAGCTCACCCGGACAGGGGGTTGGTGAGCAGTTCTTC
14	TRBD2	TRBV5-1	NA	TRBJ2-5	CASSSPGTKETQYF	TGCGCCAGCAGCTCGCCGGGGACTAAAGAGACCCAGTACTTC
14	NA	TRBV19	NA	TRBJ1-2	CASTLGATNYGYTF	TGTGCCAGTACCCTTGGGGCTACTAACTATGGCTACACCTTC
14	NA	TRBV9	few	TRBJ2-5	CASSVAGLAETQYF	TGTGCCAGCAGCGTGGCAGGGTTGGCGGAGACCCAGTACTTC
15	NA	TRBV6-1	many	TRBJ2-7	CASSVRGSNSYEQYF	TGTGCCAGCAGTGTCCGGGGGAGCAACTCCTACGAGCAGTACTTC
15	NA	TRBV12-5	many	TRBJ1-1	CASGLAQVLGTEAFF	TGTGCTAGTGGTTTGGCACAGGTTTTAGGCACTGAAGCTTTCTTT
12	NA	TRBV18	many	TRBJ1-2	CASSPGDYGYTF	TGTGCCAGCTCACCCGGAGACTATGGCTACACCTTC
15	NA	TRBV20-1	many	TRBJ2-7	CSARFIAGASYEQYF	TGCAGTGCTAGGTTCATCGCAGGGGCCTCCTACGAGCAGTACTTC
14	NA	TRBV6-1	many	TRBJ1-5	CASSEVGENQPQHF	TGTGCCAGCAGTGAAGTTGGGGAAAATCAGCCCCAGCATTTT
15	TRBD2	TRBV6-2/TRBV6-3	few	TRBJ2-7	CASSGSLAGVYEQYF	TGTGCCAGCAGTGGTAGTCTAGCGGGAGTCTACGAGCAGTACTTC
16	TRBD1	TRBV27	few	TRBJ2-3	CASSLLPGQGSDTQYF	TGTGCCAGCAGTTTATTACCGGGACAGGGGTCAGATACGCAGTATTTT
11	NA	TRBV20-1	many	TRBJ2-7	CSALKDYEQYF	TGCAGTGCGCTGAAGGACTACGAGCAGTACTTC
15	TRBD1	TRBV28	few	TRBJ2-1	CASSLAGQGVHEQFF	TGTGCCAGCAGTTTAGCCGGACAGGGGGTTCATGAGCAGTTCTTC
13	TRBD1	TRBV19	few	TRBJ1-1	CASSAGQGREAFF	TGTGCCAGTAGTGCGGGACAGGGGCGTGAAGCTTTCTTT
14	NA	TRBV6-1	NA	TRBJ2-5	CASRVLGVGKTQYF	TGTGCCAGCAGGGTGCTAGGGGTCGGAAAGACCCAGTACTTC
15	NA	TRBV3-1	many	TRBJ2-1	CASSQDFGAYNEQFF	TGTGCCAGCAGCCAAGATTTCGGTGCCTACAATGAGCAGTTCTTC
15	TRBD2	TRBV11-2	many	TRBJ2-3	CASSLGSGSPDTQYF	TGTGCCAGCAGCTTAGGTAGCGGGAGCCCAGATACGCAGTATTTT
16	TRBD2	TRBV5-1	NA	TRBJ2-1	CASSHRTSGTYNEQFF	TGCGCCAGCAGCCACAGGACTAGCGGGACCTACAATGAGCAGTTCTTC
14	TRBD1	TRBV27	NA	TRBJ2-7	CASSLRDRGNEQYF	TGTGCCAGCAGTCTGAGGGACAGGGGTAACGAGCAGTACTTC
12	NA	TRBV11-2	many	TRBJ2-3	CASSKGPRGQYF	TGTGCCAGCAGCAAGGGACCCCGGGGGCAGTATTTT
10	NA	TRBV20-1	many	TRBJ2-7	CSARNTEQYF	TGCAGTGCTAGGAACACTGAGCAGTACTTC
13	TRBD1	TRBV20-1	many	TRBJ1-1	CSASDRGPTEAFF	TGCAGTGCTAGTGACAGGGGGCCGACTGAAGCTTTCTTT
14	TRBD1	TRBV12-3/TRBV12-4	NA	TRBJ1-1	CASGPGQGYTEAFF	TGTGCCAGCGGCCCGGGACAGGGTTACACTGAAGCTTTCTTT
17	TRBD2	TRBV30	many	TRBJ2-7	CAWSFGIAGPGLHEQYF	TGTGCCTGGAGTTTTGGAATAGCGGGACCGGGGCTTCACGAGCAGTACTTC
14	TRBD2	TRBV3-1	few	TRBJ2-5	CASSTGLAGGTQYF	TGTGCCAGCAGTACTGGGTTGGCGGGGGGGACCCAGTACTTC